Following are 14 T cell receptor beta chains from one sample sequenced in a study of shared clonotypes between healthy human individuals. TCRdb keeps only in-frame clones here, not all; method: immunoSEQ multiplex PCR. This sample yields some 1.5 million clones, of which roughly 96% are seen a single time; roughly 1.2% belongs to the top ten. Sequenced sample: naive CD4+ T cells sorted from blood. Sample subset: CD45RA+ positively selected. These receptors were collected from a man aged 25 to 40 in good health.

The V and J genes are TRBV5-4 and TRBJ2-2, with D possibly TRBD2 on 6 matching bases. Germline CDR1 is SGHNT and CDR2 is YYREEE (reference sequence). This CDR3 has 15 residues. V lost 4 bases and J lost 1, with 11 bases in between. The CDR3 DNA reads as TGTGCCAGCAGCCACCGTAGCGGGAACACCGGGGAGCTGTTTTTT. Translation: CASSHRSGNTGELFF. The complete variable domain, with remaining parts taken from reference TRBV5-4 and TRBJ2-2, reads ETGVTQSPTHLIKTRGQQVTLRCSSQSGHNTVSWYQQALGQGPQFIFQYYREEENGRGNFPPRFSGLQFPNYSSELNVNALELDDSALYLCASSHRSGNTGELFFGEGSRLTVL.

The V call is TRBV6-6, the J call TRBJ1-5; D remains ambiguous. This CDR3 is built from 15 residues. In germline, CDR1 is MNHNY, CDR2 SVGAGI (reference sequence). Trimming left V 0 bases short and J 0 bases short, with 6 bases between. Here the CDR3 DNA reads TGTGCCAGCAGTTACTCCCCTGCTAGCAATCAGCCCCAGCATTTT. The encoded protein is CASSYSPASNQPQHF.

For this clone: Distinct nucleotide sequences in the sample also encode this CDR3. The V and J genes are TRBV19 and TRBJ2-2, with unresolved D. V lost 3 bases and J lost 7, with 6 bases in between. CDR1 is LNHDA, CDR2 SQIVND, per germline (reference sequence). The CDR3 has 12 residues. CDR3 residues: CASSISLGELFF. In DNA form, the CDR3 reads TGTGCCAGTAGTATTTCCCTCGGGGAGCTGTTTTTT.

The chain links TRBV11-1 to TRBJ2-3; 11 bases line up with TRBD2. V was clipped by 5 bases and J by 1 base; unmatched bases: 11. Germline lookup yields CDR1 SGHAT and CDR2 FQDESV (reference sequence). The CDR3 extends over 18 amino acids. CDR3 nucleotide sequence: TGTGCCAGCAGCACAACCGGGACTAGCGGAATCGGCACAGATACGCAGTATTTT. Its protein product is CASSTTGTSGIGTDTQYF.

In regard to this clone: This sample also contains other DNA sequences that code for the same CDR3. The rearrangement uses TRBV9 and TRBJ2-5; a weak D match, TRBD2 (5 bases). This CDR3 region has 14 residues. Germline V gene sequence: CDR1 SGDLS, CDR2 YYNGEE. V shed 1 base and J shed 1 base, with 8 bases lying between them. Here the CDR3 reads CASSVLAAQETQYF. The DNA for the CDR3 is TGTGCCAGCAGCGTACTAGCAGCCCAAGAGACCCAGTACTTC.

The V and J genes are TRBV28 and TRBJ2-1, with 7 bases matching TRBD2. The CDR3 sequence is 14 residues long. The V gene end was trimmed by 7 bases and the J gene end by 4 bases; junction bases not matched to a gene: 7. Germline lookup yields CDR1 MDHEN and CDR2 SYDVKM. CDR3 sequence (DNA): TGTGCCAGCAAGGCGGGGGACCTTTACAATGAGCAGTTCTTC. This encodes CASKAGDLYNEQFF.

This sequence joins TRBV9 and TRBJ2-1; D is unresolved. CDR3 length equals 15 residues. CDR1 is SGDLS and CDR2 is YYNGEE in the germline V gene. The V end was cut by 0 bases, the J end by 6 bases, with 13 bases between. CDR3 in amino acids: CASSVVGSSGNEQFF. In DNA, the CDR3 is TGTGCCAGCAGCGTAGTAGGGTCTTCCGGCAATGAGCAGTTCTTC. The whole variable domain, filled in from reference TRBV9 and TRBJ2-1, reads DSGVTQTPKHLITATGQRVTLRCSPRSGDLSVYWYQQSLDQGLQFLIQYYNGEERAKGNILERFSAQQFPDLHSELNLSSLELGDSALYFCASSVVGSSGNEQFFGPGTRLTVL.

This chain uses TRBV9 with TRBJ1-3, with 11 bases fitting TRBD1. The length of the CDR3 is 17 residues. Germline values: CDR1 SGDLS, CDR2 YYNGEE. V lost 0 bases, J lost 2 bases, and 4 bases stayed unmatched. Here the CDR3 DNA reads TGTGCCAGCAGCGTAGAAGGACAGGGGGCGCCTGGAAACACCATATATTTT. Translated: CASSVEGQGAPGNTIYF.

The chain links TRBV28 to TRBJ1-2, with a tentative D call TRBD1 (6 bases). The CDR3 extends over 15 amino acids. Trimming pared 6 bases from V and 2 bases from J, leaving 16 bases between. Germline values: CDR1 MDHEN, CDR2 SYDVKM. Here the CDR3 DNA reads TGTGCCAGCAGCACCACCGGACAGTTGAACTATGGCTACACCTTC. It translates to CASSTTGQLNYGYTF.

Note on this clone: Other DNA sequences in this sample translate to the same CDR3. The chain carries TRBV5-1 and TRBJ2-3, with D perhaps TRBD1 or TRBD2 (6 bases each). Germline V lookup: CDR1 SGHRS, CDR2 YFSETQ. The CDR3 contains 14 residues. V was clipped by 0 bases and J by 4 bases, with 9 bases between them. This chain's CDR3 is CASSLVGGADTQYF. As DNA, the CDR3 is TGCGCCAGCAGCTTGGTCGGGGGCGCAGATACGCAGTATTTT.

V is TRBV10-3 and J is TRBJ2-4, with 7 bases identical to TRBD1. V lost 5 bases to trimming and J lost 8 bases; unmatched junction nucleotides: 3. This CDR3 spans 12 amino acids. CDR1 is ENHRY and CDR2 is SYGVKD in the germline V gene. CDR3 in amino acids: CAISYGQDIQYF. The CDR3 DNA reads as TGTGCCATCAGTTATGGACAGGACATTCAGTACTTC.

With respect to this clone: Distinct nucleotide sequences in the sample also encode this CDR3. The chain couples TRBV9 to TRBJ2-1, with 8 bases that match TRBD2. V dropped 0 bases and J dropped 4; count of bases not matched to a gene: 3. CDR1 SGDLS and CDR2 YYNGEE come from the germline V gene. CDR3 length: 15 residues. CDR3 region: CASSVVSSGYNEQFF. The CDR3, as DNA: TGTGCCAGCAGCGTAGTGTCTAGCGGGTACAATGAGCAGTTCTTC.

This chain uses TRBV7-9 with TRBJ1-4; D is undetermined. Germline V CDR1 and CDR2: SEHNR, FQNEAQ (reference sequence). With 5 bases removed from V and 8 bases from J, the gap between germline ends came to 18 bases. The CDR3 totals 15 residues. The CDR3 sequence: CASSIGLRLGEKLFF. CDR3 coding DNA: TGTGCCAGCAGCATCGGTTTACGATTAGGCGAAAAACTGTTTTTT.

The chain uses TRBV9 and TRBJ2-2; 9 bases line up with TRBD2. Trimming cost V 1 base and J 5 bases; bases outside gene matches: 3. CDR1 is SGDLS, CDR2 YYNGEE, per germline. This CDR3 has 15 residues. CDR3 DNA: TGTGCCAGCAGCGTACTCGGACTAGCGACCGGGGAGCTGTTTTTT. Protein: CASSVLGLATGELFF.